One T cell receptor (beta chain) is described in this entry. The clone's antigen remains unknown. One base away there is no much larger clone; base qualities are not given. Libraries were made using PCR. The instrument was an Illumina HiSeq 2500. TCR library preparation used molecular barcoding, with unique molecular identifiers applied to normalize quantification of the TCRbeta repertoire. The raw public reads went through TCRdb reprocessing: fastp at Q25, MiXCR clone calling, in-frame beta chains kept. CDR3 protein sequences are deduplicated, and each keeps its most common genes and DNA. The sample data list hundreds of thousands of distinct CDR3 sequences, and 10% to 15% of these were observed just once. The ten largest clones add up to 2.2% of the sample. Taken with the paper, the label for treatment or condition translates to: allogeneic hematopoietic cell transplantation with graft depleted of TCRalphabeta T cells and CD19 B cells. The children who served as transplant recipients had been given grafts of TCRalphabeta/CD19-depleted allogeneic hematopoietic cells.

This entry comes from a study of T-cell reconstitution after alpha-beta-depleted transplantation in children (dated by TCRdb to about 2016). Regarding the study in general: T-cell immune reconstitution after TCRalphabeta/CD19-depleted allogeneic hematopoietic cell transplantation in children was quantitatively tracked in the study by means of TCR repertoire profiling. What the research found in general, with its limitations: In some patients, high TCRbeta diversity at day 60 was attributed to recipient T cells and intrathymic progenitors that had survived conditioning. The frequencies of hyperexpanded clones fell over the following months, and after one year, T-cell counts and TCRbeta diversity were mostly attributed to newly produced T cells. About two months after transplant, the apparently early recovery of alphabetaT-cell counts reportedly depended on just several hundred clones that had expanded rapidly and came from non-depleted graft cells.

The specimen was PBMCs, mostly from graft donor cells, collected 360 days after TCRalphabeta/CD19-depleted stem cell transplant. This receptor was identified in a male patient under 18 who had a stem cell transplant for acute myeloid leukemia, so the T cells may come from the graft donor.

At the DNA level, the sequence is TGTGCCAGCAGCAATAACCTACAGCGCCTGGAGCAGTACTTC. It translates to CASSNNLQRLEQYF. The chain is made from TRBV14 and TRBJ2-7; the D gene is unclear. V is reduced by 5 bases and J by 7 bases, leaving a spacing of 18 bases between them. There are 14 amino acids in the CDR3, from cysteine to phenylalanine inclusive. Solely the CDR3 DNA is kept, with 42 bases framed from the first base. In the germline V gene, CDR1 corresponds to SGHDN and CDR2 to FVKESK.